This TCR beta chain was sequenced during a study of cytomegalovirus exposure and HLA in healthy donors (dated by TCRdb to the late 2010s). Context from the whole study: According to an earlier analysis of 587 of the donors, 200 million or so T cells yielded 117 million unique TCR beta sequences and around 280 Gb of sequence data. Roughly 300 gigabases of sequencing data and 70 million to 100 million unique TCR sequences were included in an early release covering about 600 HLA-typed donors. Of the roughly 400 genotyped donors, approximately 81% were placed in the genetic ancestry cluster associated with self-reported Caucasian donors. The study aimed to test whether signatures of past pathogen exposure could be identified by cataloging public T cell receptors. The study used immunosequencing to profile the T cell repertoires of 600 to 850 subjects and linked those repertoires to cytomegalovirus serostatus. A separate validation cohort of 90 to 150 different subjects was used in addition to the roughly 670-subject first cohort. The study combined high-throughput TCR immunosequencing, statistical association of individual TCRs with disease status, and machine learning to predict cytomegalovirus infection status. In a later analysis, previously published TCR beta repertoires from 500 to 750 donors were re-analyzed and high-resolution HLA genotyping was added so that TCR occurrence patterns could be studied. Rather than drawing on any new phenotypic data, the later analysis identified candidate immune exposures from TCR beta sequences and the way those sequences occurred across donors. An earlier analysis of 500 to 750 of the donors applied high-throughput TCR beta sequencing to assess whether each TCR beta V gene segment acted as functional or pseudogenic. Donor age, sex, ethnicity and CMV serostatus were compiled alongside the repertoire data. In a later genetic analysis, genome-wide SNP genotypes for 398 of the 666 donors were used, and that subset was treated as a discovery cohort. All discovery cohort repertoires had been generated on a single sequencing platform. Both class I and class II loci were covered by HLA typing, at four-digit resolution. The number of donors typed differed by locus, with about 629-630 for A, B, C, DRB1 and DQB1, roughly 520 for DQA1, about 610 for DPA1, and around 430 for DPB1. About five DR-DQ haplotypes were handled as single units for association and clustering, since linkage in the cohort was strong. Across under 500 genotyped donors of the cohort, an average of about 220,000 unique TCR beta nucleotide sequences per donor were sequenced, and approximately 17% of those sequences were non-productive. Overall results and qualifications from the work: A further reported finding was that TCR beta sequences accurately predicted the HLA-A and HLA-B alleles for most subjects in the first cohort. Because some donors lacked HLA typing at each locus, the association tests relied only on the typed subset. The authors suggested that the approach could potentially be extended to other disease states and immunological phenotypes. In a later analysis, HLA-associated TCR beta chains were found to be more clonally expanded and to have lower generation probabilities than equally common non-associated chains. V-gene and J-gene trimming of TCR beta chains was associated with a missense DCLRE1C variant in a later genetic analysis, and the association was replicated in an independent cohort. In a later genetic analysis, fewer N-insertions in productive TCRs were reported among donors in an Asian-associated ancestry cluster than the approximately 710-donor mean. Most TCR sequences were seen in very few donors, while some public TCRs were found in many individuals. The study gave a list of some 150 TCR beta chains associated with cytomegalovirus. According to a later analysis, parvovirus B19, influenza, CMV and Epstein-Barr virus appeared linked to several top co-occurrence clusters. Linkage disequilibrium might explain the correlated functional status among segregating V segments, but an unknown experimental factor could not be excluded. Because counts were too low, fewer than 20 rarely observed V segments, including chromosome 9 orphons, were excluded from the earlier analysis of 500 to 700 of the donors. When HLA alleles, especially DR and DQ, strongly co-occurred, attributing TCR associations to individual alleles was difficult. Immune exposure information for the cohort was limited to CMV serostatus. The cohort was sequenced for TCR beta chains only, and without alpha or paired-chain data the features that could be detected were limited. According to a later analysis, most CMV-associated TCR beta chains appeared to be HLA-restricted, and the HLA associations seemed to be driven largely by CMV exposure. A few of the identified cytomegalovirus-associated TCR beta chains were confirmed in vitro to be specific for cytomegalovirus antigens. The presence/absence analyses assumed that sequencing depth was roughly uniform across donors, and that assumption may not be true. In an earlier analysis of more than 500 of the donors, most TCR beta V segments appeared in productive rearrangements about 87% or about 30% of the time, broadly matching IMGT annotations. Specific HLA alleles were associated with 15,000 to 20,000 TCR beta sequences at a false discovery rate of 0.05 in a later analysis. A later analysis found that TCR association rates varied across HLA loci, with DRB1 alleles showing the most associated TCRs and HLA-C alleles the fewest. Cytomegalovirus status was reported to be diagnosed by the classifier with high specificity and sensitivity in both the original and validation cohorts. A group of highly shared sequence variants was considered likely to be a technical artifact of the sequencing pipeline. Some IMGT-functional V segments, including TRBV6-2 and TRBV6-3, could not be distinguished by the 87-base-pair reads and were therefore excluded.

Receptors were amplified or captured by the immunoSEQ multiplex PCR assay. A mixture of 60 forward primers for TCR Vbeta segments and 13 reverse primers for TCR Jbeta segments was used in the multiplex PCR. The CDR3 region of rearranged TCR beta genes was amplified from genomic DNA with a multiplex PCR assay. On the Illumina HiSeq System, the amplified TCR beta libraries were sequenced as 87-base-pair reads. The paper's data handling went like this. A later analysis tallied tens of millions of unique TCR beta chains across the 550 to 850 repertoires, and roughly 11 million of those chains were shared by two or more donors. Raw reads were error-corrected and collapsed into unique sequences by a nearest-neighbor algorithm in which closely related sequences were merged to remove PCR and sequencing errors. V, D and J gene segments were assigned by aligning CDR3 sequences to IMGT reference sequences. For a sequence to be retained, a match of at least six nucleotides was required to both a V gene segment and a J gene segment. A rearrangement counted as productive if the CDR3 had no stop codons and remained in frame with V and J, and every other rearrangement counted as non-productive. Following IMGT convention, CDR3 was defined as the stretch from the second conserved V-encoded cysteine up to the conserved J-encoded phenylalanine. Sequences without an unambiguous match to a single V gene segment were excluded from the earlier analysis of about 600 of the donors. An earlier analysis of fewer than 650 of the donors classified V segments as functional when productive rearrangements were above 56.7% and as segregating when the standard deviation between donors was above 5%. A statistical classification framework was developed to diagnose cytomegalovirus status using the catalog of TCR beta chain sequences. A later analysis assigned V and J genes by comparing TCR nucleotide sequences with IMGT/GENE-DB human TR gene sequences. In a later analysis, CDR3 sequences and most-parsimonious VDJ recombination scenarios were assigned using the TCRdist pipeline. In a later analysis, every TCR beta chain was defined by the combination of its CDR3 amino acid sequence and its V-gene family, and reads without a unique V-gene family were dropped. As a way to deal with suspected cross-contamination and a sequencing artifact, a later analysis dropped hundreds of nucleotide sequences that were highly shared and had low generation probability. In a later analysis, a clonal expansion index was calculated for each public chain from normalized within-repertoire ranks of inferred template counts. In a later analysis, generation probabilities were computed using a VDJ recombination model fitted to out-of-frame rearrangements, and the results were checked against IGoR. In a later analysis, hypergeometric tests were used to score TCR-TCR, TCR-HLA and TCR-CMV co-occurrence, with a repertoire-size bias correction applied to TCR pairs. In a later analysis, false discovery rates were estimated by permuting HLA or CMV assignments 20 times. In a later analysis, co-occurring TCRs were grouped using DBSCAN, and TCRdist sequence similarity was added for clustering within HLA-allele-positive subsets. Repertoires with fewer than 30,000 or more than 120,000 public chains, plus five repertoires with anomalous nucleotide sharing, were excluded from co-occurrence clustering. The table was pulled from immuneACCESS by TCRdb, which kept in-frame rearrangements only. Such tables lose some clones; where checked, under half of the loss comes from unresolved V genes, and the rest has no known cause. V and J calls and clone size follow that table, whereas D and trimming were derived from the DNA. This sample holds around 140,000 clones; 70% to 90% were observed only once. 1.5% of the sample is in the top ten clones.

From its cysteine to its phenylalanine, the CDR3 spans 12 amino acids. Of the read, only the CDR3 DNA is kept; its 36 bases are in frame from base 1. CDR1 SQVTM and CDR2 ANQGSEA are derived from the germline V gene. V is trimmed back by 4 bases and J by 2 bases, and the junction contains 0 bases that no gene match accounts for. About this clone: Its antigen remains undetermined. Qualities for individual bases were not recorded, and no much larger clone is one base off. This CDR3 is also generated by other DNA sequences in the sample.

In total, roughly 670 healthy bone marrow donors made up the cohort. All cohort members were sampled while nominally healthy, although unrecorded immune exposures were likely present. The donor tested CMV seronegative and was one of the 352 seronegative cohort members. A peripheral blood sample was provided by each donor, and peripheral blood mononuclear cells were used for TCR beta sequencing. The Qiagen DNeasy Blood Extraction Kit was used to extract genomic DNA from the blood cell samples. The chain joins TRBV29-1 to TRBJ2-7, with 9 bases matching TRBD1. This receptor was identified in a middle-aged man in good health and CMV-seronegative. The sample taken for sequencing was PBMCs. For the CDR3, the sequence is CSVGQGAYEQYF. The nucleotide sequence is given as TGCAGCGTTGGACAGGGGGCCTACGAGCAGTACTTC.